This section outlines one T cell receptor beta chain sequence together with its context. Its antigen is not known. Some clones are missing from TCRdb's copy, which holds only in-frame ones; the method was immunoSEQ multiplex PCR. The sample consists of 440,000 or so clones, 90% of them appearing once. This sample was taken from a study of Ad26.COV2.S vaccination and SARS-CoV-2 variants. Study results and limitations: The authors reported substantial breadth in spike-specific CD8+ and CD4+ T cell responses after vaccination. Estimates derived from TCR breadth and depth analyses may have underestimated total T cell responses. Similar non-spike TCR breadth was seen in vaccine and placebo recipients.

Specified treatment: 15 to 20 received Ad26.COV2.S at low or high dose, single or two shots; about 5 received placebo; per-sample allocation not given. Collection of samples fell on day 63 after the first vaccine or placebo injection. Boston supplied an adult donor aged 18-55 years. Sequenced here: peripheral blood, sampled in a trial of Ad26.COV2.S vaccine versus placebo. This sequence was found in a person aged 18-60 years who received the Ad26.COV2.S COVID-19 vaccine or a placebo.

DNA for the CDR3: TGTGCCAGCAGCTTGGGGGGCGCCTCCCAGTACTTC. Its protein product is CASSLGGASQYF. The V gene is TRBV7-2, the J gene TRBJ2-5, with D possibly being TRBD1 or TRBD2 (6 bases each). Trimming took 3 bases from V and 9 from J, leaving 11 bases between them. The length of the CDR3 is 12 residues. Germline lookup yields CDR1 SGHTA and CDR2 FQGNSA.